This note documents a single T cell receptor (beta chain) sequence. Its antigen is not identified. The data stem from a study of cytomegalovirus exposure and HLA in healthy donors. Points from the study as a whole: A later analysis linked some 17,000 TCR beta sequences to HLA alleles at 0.05 false discovery rate. Common viral pathogens seemed to be connected with several of the most significant clusters, according to a later analysis.

Vbeta (60) and Jbeta (13) primers were used in the PCR. Measured with immunoSEQ multiplex PCR; TCRdb has only the in-frame clones, and not every one. This table has under 150,000 clones, about 84% appearing once. V was shortened by 5 bases and J by 3 bases, with 8 bases between the two germline ends. Per the germline V gene, CDR1 is MNHEY and CDR2 is SVGAGI. This CDR3 has 13 residues. The receptor was derived from a man in his fifties or sixties in good health and CMV-seronegative. V is TRBV6-5 and J is TRBJ1-5, with a possible D match to TRBD1 (5 bases). Sequencing was done on a sample of PBMCs. DNA for the CDR3: TGTGCCAGCAGTCCCAGGGTCAATCAGCCCCAGCATTTT. Translating it yields CASSPRVNQPQHF.